These 22 T cell receptor beta chains were sequenced from one sample in a study of T cell changes during pregnancy in multiple sclerosis. Measured with immunoSEQ multiplex PCR; TCRdb has only the in-frame clones, and not every one. The sample shows about 30,000 clones, about 92% of them seen only once. The source material was CD4+ T cells from peripheral blood mononuclear cells, sampled after pregnancy. The receptors come from a female donor with multiple sclerosis, enrolled in a pregnancy study.

This sequence joins TRBV7-9 and TRBJ2-5, with TRBD1 matching 10 bases. V was pared by 5 bases and J by 4 bases, with 10 bases of the junction left unmatched. From germline, CDR1 is SEHNR and CDR2 FQNEAQ (reference sequence). The CDR3 covers 16 residues. DNA of the CDR3: TGTGCCAGCAGCCCAGGGGACAGGGGTCGGGGAGAGACCCAGTACTTC. Protein sequence: CASSPGDRGRGETQYF. Based on the CDR3 plus reference TRBV7-9 and TRBJ2-5, the full variable domain is DTGVSQNPRHKITKRGQNVTFRCDPISEHNRLYWYRQTLGQGPEFLTYFQNEAQLEKSRLLSDRFSAERPKGSFSTLEIQRTEQGDSAMYLCASSPGDRGRGETQYFGPGTRLLVL.

V gene TRBV7-9 combines with J gene TRBJ2-2; 8 positions match TRBD2. J lost 1 base, V lost 8 bases, and 18 bases had no gene match. Germline V gene sequence: CDR1 SEHNR, CDR2 FQNEAQ (reference sequence). This CDR3 is 19 amino acids long. CDR3 sequence: CASFTSGGGSKMNTGELFF. DNA of the CDR3: TGTGCCAGCTTTACGTCGGGGGGGGGCTCAAAGATGAACACCGGGGAGCTGTTTTTT. Supplemented by reference TRBV7-9 and TRBJ2-2, the full variable domain reads DTGVSQNPRHKITKRGQNVTFRCDPISEHNRLYWYRQTLGQGPEFLTYFQNEAQLEKSRLLSDRFSAERPKGSFSTLEIQRTEQGDSAMYLCASFTSGGGSKMNTGELFFGEGSRLTVL.

The chain links TRBV7-9 to TRBJ2-3; possibly TRBD2 for D (6 bases). Germline CDR1 is SEHNR and CDR2 is FQNEAQ (reference sequence). The CDR3 length is 12 residues. V was pared by 0 bases and J by 14 bases, with 12 bases between. Here the CDR3 DNA reads TGTGCCAGCAGCTTAGCGGGACTGTCAGTGTATTTT. As protein: CASSLAGLSVYF.

This rearrangement joins TRBV25-1 to TRBJ2-7, with D unresolved. Germline V gene data show CDR1 as MGHDK and CDR2 as SYGVNS. The germline V and J ends were trimmed by 3 bases and 4 bases, with 4 bases remaining between them. The CDR3 has 11 residues. Here the CDR3 DNA reads TGTGCCAGCAGTGAGCGGTACGAGCAGTACTTC. It encodes CASSERYEQYF.

The chain couples TRBV2 to TRBJ2-5, with 11 bases lining up with TRBD2. Looked up from germline, CDR1 is SNHLY and CDR2 is FYNNEI. The junction had 11 bases not matched to a gene; V was cut back by 7 bases and J by 4 bases. This CDR3 comprises 16 residues. CDR3 sequence: CASIWSIAGGPETQYF. CDR3 in DNA: TGTGCCAGCATTTGGTCAATAGCGGGAGGGCCAGAGACCCAGTACTTC.

The chain combines TRBV7-9 with TRBJ1-1, with 10 bases lining up with TRBD1. Trimming took 7 bases from V and 3 from J; bases not matched to a gene: 5. This CDR3 contains 14 residues. CDR1 SEHNR and CDR2 FQNEAQ come from the germline V gene (reference sequence). The CDR3 region has the DNA TGTGCCAGCACCCAGGGGACAGGGGACACTGAAGCTTTCTTT. Its protein is CASTQGTGDTEAFF.

V and J are TRBV27 and TRBJ1-5; 10 positions match TRBD1. Germline V gene lookup returns CDR1 MNHEY and CDR2 SMNVEV (reference sequence). The CDR3 contains 16 residues. With V trimmed by 5 bases and J by 2 bases, 6 bases remained unmatched. The CDR3 loop reads CASSATTGGGNQPQHF. CDR3 bases: TGTGCCAGCAGTGCCACGACAGGGGGCGGCAATCAGCCCCAGCATTTT.

The chain uses TRBV19 and TRBJ2-7; unclear D gene. The CDR3 runs 15 residues. From germline, CDR1 is LNHDA and CDR2 SQIVND (reference sequence). Trimming removed 3 bases from V and 2 bases from J, with 14 bases in between. The CDR3 DNA follows: TGTGCCAGTAGTATGGCTAGTAGTTTCGCCTACGAGCAGTACTTC. Residues: CASSMASSFAYEQYF.

This clone appeared once. V usage is TRBV5-1 and J usage is TRBJ1-2, with 9 positions matching TRBD1. Germline CDR1 and CDR2: SGHRS and YFSETQ. With 3 bases clipped from V and 1 base from J, the junction kept 4 bases outside the gene matches. The length of the CDR3 is 15 residues. The CDR3 coding sequence is TGCGCCAGCAGCTCTGGACAGGGGCATAACTATGGCTACACCTTC. Its translation is CASSSGQGHNYGYTF. The whole variable domain, remainder taken from reference TRBV5-1 and TRBJ1-2, is KAGVTQTPRYLIKTRGQQVTLSCSPISGHRSVSWYQQTPGQGLQFLFEYFSETQRNKGNFPGRFSGRQFSNSRSEMNVSTLELGDSALYLCASSSGQGHNYGYTFGSGTRLTVV.

The chain combines TRBV5-1 with TRBJ1-1; D unclear. V was shortened by 0 bases and J by 5 bases, with 11 bases between the two germline ends. Germline values: CDR1 SGHRS, CDR2 YFSETQ. This CDR3 is built from 14 residues. CDR3 sequence (DNA): TGCGCCAGCAGCTTGGCCACGGGGTTTACTGAAGCTTTCTTT. Translating gives CASSLATGFTEAFF.

The chain has TRBV5-1 and TRBJ2-7; D unclear. The V end lost 4 bases, the J end lost 4 bases, and 9 bases lay between the germline ends. The CDR3 extends over 12 amino acids. CDR1 is SGHRS and CDR2 is YFSETQ in the germline V gene. The CDR3 nucleotides read TGCGCCAGCAGCCCAGGCCGTTACGAGCAGTACTTC. It codes for CASSPGRYEQYF.

Of note for this clone: An end of the junction differs from the germline gene, which may be a read error. The chain links TRBV30 to TRBJ2-1; D might be TRBD2 (6 bases). Germline CDR1 and CDR2: GTSNPN and SVGIG (reference sequence). CDR3 length equals 14 residues. The CDR3, as DNA: TGTGCCTGGAGTGTGGGAGGTTCCTACAATGAGCAGCTCTTC. Translating gives CAWSVGGSYNEQLF.

This clone was counted between two and nine times. This chain connects TRBV7-7 to TRBJ2-1; no clear D. Germline values: CDR1 SSHAT, CDR2 FNYEAQ (reference sequence). There are 13 residues in the CDR3. Trimming removed 6 bases from V and 5 bases from J, with 11 bases in between. Here the CDR3 DNA reads TGTGCCAGCAGTCGCGGCCGTAACAATGAGCAGTTCTTC. This codes for CASSRGRNNEQFF. The variable domain in full, with the rest retrieved from reference TRBV7-7 and TRBJ2-1, is GAGVSQSPRYKVTKRGQDVTLRCDPISSHATLYWYQQALGQGPEFLTYFNYEAQPDKSGLPSDRFSAERPEGSISTLTIQRTEQRDSAMYRCASSRGRNNEQFFGPGTRLTVL.

The genes are TRBV30 and TRBJ2-3, with D possibly matching TRBD1 (6 bases). The germline gives CDR1 GTSNPN, CDR2 SVGIG (reference sequence). V gave up 0 bases and J gave up 5 bases, with 15 bases separating them. This CDR3 contains 15 residues. The CDR3 here is CAWSVPRKGGDTQYF. CDR3 in DNA: TGTGCCTGGAGTGTACCCCGAAAAGGGGGAGATACGCAGTATTTT.

The chain uses TRBV5-5 and TRBJ2-7, with 9 positions matching TRBD1. CDR3 size: 13 residues. V lost 1 base to trimming and J lost 7 bases; unmatched junction nucleotides: 3. CDR1 and CDR2 (germline): SGHKS, YYEKEE (reference sequence). The CDR3 loop is CASSLQGQGEQYF. The CDR3, as DNA: TGTGCCAGCAGCTTGCAAGGACAGGGGGAGCAGTACTTC.

This chain connects TRBV7-8 to TRBJ2-7; 9 bases map to TRBD1. The V segment lost 5 bases and the J segment 3 bases; nucleotides outside the gene matches: 8. The CDR3 consists of 15 residues. Germline CDR1 reads SGHVS; CDR2 reads FQNEAQ. CDR3 sequence reads: CASSPRPGQGYEQYF. The CDR3 nucleotides read TGTGCCAGCAGCCCCCGACCGGGACAGGGCTACGAGCAGTACTTC.

Turning to this clone: The junction does not match germline at one end; this may be a read error. The gene calls are TRBV18 and TRBJ2-7; TRBD2 matches 8 bases. The length of the CDR3 is 16 residues. Germline CDR1 KGHSH, CDR2 LQKENI. As DNA, the CDR3 is TGTGCCAGCTCAACGGGTAGCGGGGCAGCTTCCTCCGAGCAGTACTTC. Protein: CASSTGSGAASSEQYF.

V is TRBV7-9 and J is TRBJ2-2, with 7 bases that match TRBD2. The length of the CDR3 is 18 residues. J gave up 3 bases and V 5 bases, and 15 bases lay outside the gene matches. Per the germline V gene, CDR1 is SEHNR and CDR2 is FQNEAQ (reference sequence). The CDR3 spells CASSPRLAKGRDTGELFF. Here the CDR3 DNA reads TGTGCCAGCAGCCCCCGACTAGCTAAGGGCCGGGACACCGGGGAGCTGTTTTTT.

The chain is built from TRBV29-1 and TRBJ1-2; 7 nucleotides align to TRBD1. Per the germline V gene, CDR1 is SQVTM and CDR2 is ANQGSEA. Germline trimming cut 3 bases from V and 4 bases from J; bases unmatched to any gene: 11. CDR3 length equals 15 residues. For the CDR3, the DNA is TGCAGCGTTGATCGTACTACAGGGGCGGTCTATGGCTACACCTTC. The encoded protein is CSVDRTTGAVYGYTF.

In its sample, this clone was seen once. The CDR3 coding sequence is TGTGCCACCTCGCAAGGGGCAGGTGAGCAGTTCTTC. It yields the protein CATSQGAGEQFF. The chain links TRBV9 to TRBJ2-1; D is possibly TRBD1 (5 bases). This CDR3 comprises 12 residues. Germline V gene lookup returns CDR1 SGDLS and CDR2 YYNGEE. Deletions cut 9 bases from V and 9 bases from J, with 16 bases between.

The table lists this clone with a count of one. The gene calls are TRBV5-1 and TRBJ2-5; 8 bases line up with TRBD2. V dropped 3 bases and J dropped 4; count of bases not matched to a gene: 11. CDR3 length equals 16 residues. Germline values: CDR1 SGHRS, CDR2 YFSETQ. The CDR3: CASSSLSAGVGETQYF. CDR3 DNA: TGCGCCAGCAGCTCCCTCTCAGCGGGAGTGGGAGAGACCCAGTACTTC.

The rearrangement links TRBV18 to TRBJ2-7, with 7 bases identical to TRBD1. Germline V gene lookup returns CDR1 KGHSH and CDR2 LQKENI. The CDR3 is made up of 14 amino acids. V dropped 0 bases and J dropped 2; count of bases not matched to a gene: 1. This CDR3 reads CASSPPGTAYEQYF. DNA for the CDR3: TGTGCCAGCTCACCACCGGGGACAGCCTACGAGCAGTACTTC.